The present TCR beta chain was sequenced within a study of T cell changes during pregnancy in multiple sclerosis. CDR1 and CDR2 (germline): LGHNA, YSLEER. With 0 bases removed from V and 5 bases from J, the gap between germline ends came to 16 bases. The length of the CDR3 is 16 residues. Clones were read by immunoSEQ multiplex PCR, and TCRdb kept only the in-frame ones, dropping some. The top ten clones hold more than 1.5% of a sample with roughly 100,000 clones, 91% of them seen once. The source of this sequence is a female donor in good health, enrolled as a control in a pregnancy study. The J gene is TRBJ1-2, the V gene TRBV4-3; D is ambiguous. The material was peripheral blood, obtained after pregnancy. CDR3 sequence (DNA): TGCGCCAGCAGCCAAGATTCCCCAGGATTCGGATATGGCTACACCTTC. It yields the protein CASSQDSPGFGYGYTF.